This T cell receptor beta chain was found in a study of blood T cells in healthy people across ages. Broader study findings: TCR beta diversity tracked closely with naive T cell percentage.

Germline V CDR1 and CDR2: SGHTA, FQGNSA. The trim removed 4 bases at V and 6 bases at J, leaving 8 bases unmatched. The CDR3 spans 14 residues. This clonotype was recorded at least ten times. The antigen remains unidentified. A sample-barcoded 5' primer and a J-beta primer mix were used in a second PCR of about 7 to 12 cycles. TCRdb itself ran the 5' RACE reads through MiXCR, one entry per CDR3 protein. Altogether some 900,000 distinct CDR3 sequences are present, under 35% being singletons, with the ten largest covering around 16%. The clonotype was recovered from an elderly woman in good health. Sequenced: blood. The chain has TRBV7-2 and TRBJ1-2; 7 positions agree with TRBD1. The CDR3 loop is CASSSRQGWDGYTF. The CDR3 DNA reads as TGTGCCAGCAGCTCGCGACAGGGATGGGATGGCTACACCTTC.